This T cell receptor beta chain was sequenced during a study of blood T cells in healthy people across ages. Study conclusions and caveats: Both naive CD4+ cell counts and diversity were greater in long-lived donors than in aged donors. Any changes in expanded clonotypes were possibly confounded, as donor CMV status remained unknown.

This clonotype occurred a few times. Its antigen is not known. V gave up 1 base and J gave up 8 bases, with 14 bases separating them. The CDR3 extends over 14 amino acids. In germline, CDR1 is SEHNR, CDR2 FQNEAQ (reference sequence). Extractions gave at least 5.5 micrograms of total RNA per sample. PCR was performed a second time for roughly 7 to 12 cycles using a sample-barcoded 5' primer and a J-beta primer mix. Template switching added a 12-random-nucleotide identifier to every cDNA molecule. Each CDR3 protein gets one entry after TCRdb re-called the 5' RACE reads with MiXCR. The table records approximately 1.5 million distinct CDR3 sequences, roughly 43% of them present only once.

The source is a woman aged 18-29 years in good health. This sequence joins TRBV7-9 and TRBJ1-2; the D is unclear. Sequencing was performed on blood. CDR3 protein: CASSLVSAGLGYTF. Here the CDR3 DNA reads TGTGCCAGCAGCTTAGTGTCGGCAGGTCTAGGCTACACCTTC.